This TCR beta chain came from a study of CD8+ T cells in alopecia areata. Study-wide background: Tofacitinib ran 6 to 18 months, followed by 6 months off drug.

Regarding treatment: oral pan-JAK inhibitor, 5-10 mg twice daily. Study-wide results and limits: Sequencing of scalp tissue also captures the resident alphabeta T cells of normal skin.

After isolation, RNA underwent reverse transcription to generate cDNA as the sequencing template. Profiling relied on immunoSEQ multiplex PCR, and the TCRdb table lists in-frame clones only, not all of them. The repertoire has 150,000 or so clones, 50% to 65% of them found once; the top ten carry roughly 15%. Losses at the gene ends were 4 bases for V and 9 bases for J; bases not matched to a gene: 9. This CDR3 has 14 residues. Per the germline V gene, CDR1 is SGHDN and CDR2 is FVKESK. Remarks on this clone: Its antigen is as yet unknown.

Material: CD8+ T cells sorted from blood, obtained at week 4, from a patient treated with tofacitinib. The TCR originated in a human donor with alopecia areata. V gene TRBV14 combines with J gene TRBJ2-1, with 7 positions matching TRBD2. The CDR3 loop is CASSLTLGGGEQFF. The CDR3 DNA reads TGTGCCAGCAGCCTCACCCTGGGGGGGGGTGAGCAGTTCTTC.